This T cell receptor (beta chain) came from a study of blood T cell repertoires in COVID-19. Study information: PBMCs, B-cell-depleted T cells, or T cells provided the cDNA or gDNA that made up the material.

Authors' processing steps: For nucleated cells, counts were estimated from reference gene primer amplification. Assay: immunoSEQ multiplex PCR; the TCRdb copy retains only in-frame clones and omits some. That table gives V, J and clone size, and the DNA gave D and trimming. In the table there are 60,000 to 90,000 clones, approximately 81% of which are singletons. CDR1 is SGHRS and CDR2 is YFSETQ in the germline V gene. With 4 bases clipped from V and 4 bases from J, the junction kept 4 bases outside the gene matches. CDR3 length: 13 amino acids. This clone showed up just a few times. Patients from Seattle were sampled longitudinally, starting during active infection.

The clonotype was recovered from a man aged 55-75 years with COVID-19, enrolled during active disease. V is TRBV5-1 and J is TRBJ1-2, with 7 bases lining up with TRBD1. Sequences were obtained from peripheral blood. The CDR3 spells CASSIGQAYGYTF. The CDR3 DNA reads TGCGCCAGCAGCATAGGACAGGCCTATGGCTACACCTTC.